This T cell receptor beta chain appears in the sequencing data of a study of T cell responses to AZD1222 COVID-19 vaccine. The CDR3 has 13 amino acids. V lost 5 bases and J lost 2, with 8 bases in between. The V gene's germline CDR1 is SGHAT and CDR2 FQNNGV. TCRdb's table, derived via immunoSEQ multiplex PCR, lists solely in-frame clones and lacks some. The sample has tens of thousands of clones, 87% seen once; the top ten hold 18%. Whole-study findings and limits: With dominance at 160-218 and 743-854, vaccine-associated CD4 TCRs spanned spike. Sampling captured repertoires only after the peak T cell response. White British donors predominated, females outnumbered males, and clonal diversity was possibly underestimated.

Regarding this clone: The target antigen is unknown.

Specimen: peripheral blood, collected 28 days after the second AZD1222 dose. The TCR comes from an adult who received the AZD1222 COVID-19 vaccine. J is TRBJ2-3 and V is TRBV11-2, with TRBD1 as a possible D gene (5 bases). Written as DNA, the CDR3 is TGTGCCAGCAGCAGACAGACCACAGATACGCAGTATTTT. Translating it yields CASSRQTTDTQYF. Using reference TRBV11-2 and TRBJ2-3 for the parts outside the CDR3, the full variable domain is EAGVAQSPRYKIIEKRQSVAFWCNPISGHATLYWYQQILGQGPKLLIQFQNNGVVDDSQLPKDRFSAERLKGVDSTLKIQPAKLEDSAVYLCASSRQTTDTQYFGPGTRLTVL.